This TCR beta chain was retrieved from a study of Graves' ophthalmopathy and Graves' hyperthyroidism. Study-wide points: Blood contained most expanded thyroid clonotypes exceeding 0.001 frequency.

Hyperthyroidism cases were recent diagnoses of under 2 months' duration in people aged 18 to 65. Among the exclusions were patients with other autoimmune diseases, uncontrolled infections, pregnancy or lactation. The diagnostic workup employed clinical symptoms, serum thyroxine, TRAb, thyroid ultrasound and orbital computed tomography. Amplification of TCR beta CDR3 regions used RNA transcripts. HTBI-primed first-round RT-PCR preceded second-round multiplex PCR. TCRdb redid the calling of the multiplex PCR reads with MiXCR, one entry per CDR3 protein. The sample carries about 590,000 distinct CDR3 sequences, about 40% recorded once. About this clonotype itself: Its antigen is not identified.

The ends were cut back, 5 bases at V and 2 bases at J, with 13 bases in the middle. CDR3 size: 14 residues. The germline CDR1 and CDR2 sequences are SGHTA and FQGTGA. The V and J genes are TRBV7-3 and TRBJ2-7, with D possibly TRBD2 on 5 matching bases. The receptor was derived from an adult man with Graves' hyperthyroidism. Specimen: peripheral blood or thyroid tissue (not recorded which). In DNA form, the CDR3 reads TGTGCCAGCAGCGTTGGCGGGCTCACCTACGAGCAGTACTTC. Residues: CASSVGGLTYEQYF.